This T cell receptor beta chain was observed in a study of shared clonotypes between healthy human individuals. The CDR3 runs to 13 residues. Trimming left V 3 bases short and J 3 bases short, with 8 bases between. Germline lookup yields CDR1 KGHSH and CDR2 LQKENI. In its sample, this clone was seen once. Pooled CD45RO+ cells and CCR7-negative CD45RA+ TemRA cells made up CD8 memory. Here immunoSEQ multiplex PCR was the method, and the copy in TCRdb shows in-frame clones only, minus some. There are roughly 410,000 clones in the sample; approximately 96% occur only once, and about 0.32% lies in the top ten.

This TCR was recovered from a man aged 25-45 years in good health. The sequencing input was memory CD8+ T cells sorted from blood. Subset described: CD45RO+ cells pooled with CCR7-negative TemRA cells. This sequence joins TRBV18 and TRBJ1-2; unclear D gene. The CDR3 nucleotides read TGTGCCAGCTCACCTAGTAGGGACTATGGCTACACCTTC. Amino acid sequence: CASSPSRDYGYTF.